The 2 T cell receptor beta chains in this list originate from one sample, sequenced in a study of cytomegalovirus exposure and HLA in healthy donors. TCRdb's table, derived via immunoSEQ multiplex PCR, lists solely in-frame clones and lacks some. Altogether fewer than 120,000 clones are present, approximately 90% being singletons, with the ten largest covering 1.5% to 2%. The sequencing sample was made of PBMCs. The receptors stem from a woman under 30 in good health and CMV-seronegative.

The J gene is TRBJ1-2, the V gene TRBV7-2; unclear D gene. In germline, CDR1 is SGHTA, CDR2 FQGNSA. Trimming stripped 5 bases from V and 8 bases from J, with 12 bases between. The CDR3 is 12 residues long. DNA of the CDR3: TGTGCCAGCAGCACGGGAGCTTGGGGCTACACCTTC. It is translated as CASSTGAWGYTF.

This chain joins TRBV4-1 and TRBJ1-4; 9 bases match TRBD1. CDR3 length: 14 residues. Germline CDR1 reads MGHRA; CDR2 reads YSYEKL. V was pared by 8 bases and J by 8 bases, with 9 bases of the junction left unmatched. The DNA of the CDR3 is TGCGCCAGCTGCCGGACAGGGGTAGGGGAAAAACTGTTTTTT. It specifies CASCRTGVGEKLFF.